This T cell receptor beta chain was documented in a study of blood T cell repertoires in COVID-19. V was clipped by 4 bases and J by 4 bases, with 15 bases between them. The CDR3 has 15 amino acids. Germline CDR1 is SNHLY and CDR2 is FYNNEI. Sequencing was performed with immunoSEQ multiplex PCR; in TCRdb, only in-frame clones are kept and a portion is missing. In the table there are 200,000 to 250,000 clones, about 84% of which are singletons. The chain recombines TRBV2 with TRBJ2-3; the D gene is possibly TRBD2 (6 bases). Sequencing was done on a sample of peripheral blood. The sequence came from a woman older than 75 with COVID-19, enrolled during active disease. CDR3 in amino acids: CASSVGGTEADTQYF. The CDR3 DNA sequence: TGTGCCAGCAGTGTGGGTGGGACTGAGGCAGATACGCAGTATTTT.